A selection of T cell receptor beta chains follows, all from one sample in a study of blood T cells in healthy people across ages. TCRdb fed the 5' RACE reads into MiXCR, producing one record per CDR3 protein. The sample includes hundreds of thousands of distinct CDR3 sequences, around 68% seen only once; the top ten take 25% to 35%. Sequenced input: blood. Source of these receptors: a young man in good health. CDR3s include the opening cysteine and the closing phenylalanine or tryptophan. A D gene is named only where the DNA matches it firmly. Rows may omit the clone size; those that give it use once, few, many or a size class.

abundance: NA; j_gene: TRBJ2-2; d_gene: NA; v_gene: TRBV7-3; CDR3aa: CASSYQSAGSGGELFF; CDR3nt: TGTGCCAGCAGCTACCAAAGCGCCGGTAGTGGCGGGGAGCTGTTTTTT
abundance: NA; j_gene: TRBJ2-1; d_gene: TRBD1; v_gene: TRBV11-2; CDR3aa: CASSLGGVGQGWNEQFF; CDR3nt: TGTGCCAGCAGCTTAGGGGGGGTAGGACAGGGGTGGAATGAGCAGTTCTTC
abundance: NA; j_gene: TRBJ1-1; d_gene: NA; v_gene: TRBV15; CDR3aa: CATSTGPGGRQNAEAFF; CDR3nt: TGTGCCACCAGCACCGGACCCGGCGGCAGACAAAATGCTGAAGCTTTCTTT
abundance: NA; j_gene: TRBJ2-3; d_gene: NA; v_gene: TRBV6-2/TRBV6-3; CDR3aa: CASSGQRGTDTQYF; CDR3nt: TGTGCCAGCAGTGGCCAACGGGGCACAGATACGCAGTATTTT
abundance: NA; j_gene: TRBJ2-6; d_gene: TRBD1; v_gene: TRBV30; CDR3aa: CAWRGLLTGPSGANVLTF; CDR3nt: TGTGCCTGGAGAGGCTTGTTGACAGGGCCCTCTGGGGCCAACGTCCTGACTTTC
abundance: few; j_gene: TRBJ2-1; d_gene: NA; v_gene: TRBV5-1; CDR3aa: CASSLAGTSNNEQFF; CDR3nt: TGCGCCAGCAGCTTGGCCGGGACAAGCAACAATGAGCAGTTCTTC
abundance: once; j_gene: TRBJ2-3; d_gene: NA; v_gene: TRBV9; CDR3aa: CASSRGSTSTDTQYF; CDR3nt: TGTGCCAGCAGCAGGGGGTCGACTAGCACAGATACGCAGTATTTT
abundance: once; j_gene: TRBJ2-5; d_gene: TRBD1; v_gene: TRBV20-1; CDR3aa: CSAAGGRFGTQYF; CDR3nt: TGCAGTGCTGCAGGGGGAAGGTTCGGGACCCAGTACTTC
abundance: NA; j_gene: TRBJ1-1; d_gene: TRBD1; v_gene: TRBV6-2/TRBV6-3; CDR3aa: CASILWGQGNPEAFF; CDR3nt: TGTGCCAGCATCCTATGGGGACAGGGCAACCCTGAAGCTTTCTTT
abundance: NA; j_gene: TRBJ2-7; d_gene: NA; v_gene: TRBV28; CDR3aa: CASSLGSGELLYEQYF; CDR3nt: TGTGCCAGCAGTTTAGGTTCGGGGGAGCTCCTATACGAGCAGTACTTC
abundance: NA; j_gene: TRBJ2-3; d_gene: NA; v_gene: TRBV6-2/TRBV6-3; CDR3aa: CATKRGATDTQYF; CDR3nt: TGTGCCACAAAACGGGGGGCGACAGATACGCAGTATTTT
abundance: NA; j_gene: TRBJ2-7; d_gene: NA; v_gene: TRBV20-1; CDR3aa: CSASVGSYEQYF; CDR3nt: TGCAGTGCTAGTGTGGGTTCCTACGAGCAGTACTTC
abundance: NA; j_gene: TRBJ1-2; d_gene: NA; v_gene: TRBV29-1; CDR3aa: CSVQMEGGYGYTF; CDR3nt: TGCAGCGTTCAAATGGAGGGCGGGTATGGCTACACCTTC
abundance: NA; j_gene: TRBJ2-7; d_gene: NA; v_gene: TRBV7-9; CDR3aa: CASSLFVGGSDEQYF; CDR3nt: TGTGCCAGCAGCTTATTCGTCGGTGGTAGCGACGAGCAGTACTTC
abundance: NA; j_gene: TRBJ1-2; d_gene: NA; v_gene: TRBV6-2/TRBV6-3; CDR3aa: CASSYSADGYTF; CDR3nt: TGTGCCAGCAGTTATTCGGCAGACGGCTACACCTTC
abundance: once; j_gene: TRBJ2-7; d_gene: NA; v_gene: TRBV20-1; CDR3aa: CSAPAPDRYGGWEQYF; CDR3nt: TGCAGTGCTCCCGCCCCCGACAGGTATGGGGGCTGGGAGCAGTACTTC
abundance: once; j_gene: TRBJ1-4; d_gene: NA; v_gene: TRBV6-5; CDR3aa: CASSDPTATNEKLFF; CDR3nt: TGTGCCAGCAGTGACCCGACAGCAACTAATGAAAAACTGTTTTTT
abundance: NA; j_gene: TRBJ2-5; d_gene: NA; v_gene: TRBV11-3; CDR3aa: CASSVGLGGQETQYF; CDR3nt: TGTGCCAGCAGCGTAGGTCTGGGGGGTCAAGAGACCCAGTACTTC
abundance: few; j_gene: TRBJ2-5; d_gene: NA; v_gene: TRBV21-1; CDR3aa: CASTGLVPFPQRRRTQYF; CDR3nt: TGTGCCAGCACGGGACTAGTCCCTTTCCCTCAGCGAAGGAGGACCCAGTACTTC
abundance: NA; j_gene: TRBJ2-3; d_gene: NA; v_gene: TRBV28; CDR3aa: CASNGWGSGDTQYF; CDR3nt: TGTGCCAGCAATGGCTGGGGGTCGGGAGATACGCAGTATTTT
abundance: few; j_gene: TRBJ2-4; d_gene: NA; v_gene: TRBV5-1; CDR3aa: CASSPRTVPTKRSKNIQYF; CDR3nt: TGCGCCAGCAGCCCACGGACAGTTCCCACCAAGAGGAGCAAAAACATTCAGTACTTC
abundance: NA; j_gene: TRBJ1-1; d_gene: NA; v_gene: TRBV27; CDR3aa: CASSFTGRGNTEAFF; CDR3nt: TGTGCCAGCAGTTTCACGGGGAGGGGGAACACTGAAGCTTTCTTT
abundance: NA; j_gene: TRBJ1-1; d_gene: NA; v_gene: TRBV6-6; CDR3aa: CASTAGLPTEAFF; CDR3nt: TGTGCCAGCACCGCGGGGCTTCCAACTGAAGCTTTCTTT
abundance: NA; j_gene: TRBJ1-1; d_gene: NA; v_gene: TRBV4-3; CDR3aa: CASSPQGGGATEAFF; CDR3nt: TGCGCCAGCAGCCCACAGGGCGGGGGAGCTACTGAAGCTTTCTTT
abundance: NA; j_gene: TRBJ2-2; d_gene: TRBD1; v_gene: TRBV10-3; CDR3aa: CAISSKRPGQGDTGELFF; CDR3nt: TGTGCCATCAGTTCGAAACGCCCGGGACAGGGGGACACCGGGGAGCTGTTTTTT
abundance: NA; j_gene: TRBJ2-7; d_gene: NA; v_gene: TRBV11-2; CDR3aa: CASSPALEGSYEQYF; CDR3nt: TGTGCCAGCTCCCCCGCCCTGGAGGGCTCCTACGAGCAGTACTTC
abundance: few; j_gene: TRBJ2-1; d_gene: NA; v_gene: TRBV6-5; CDR3aa: CASSPFLSNEQFF; CDR3nt: TGTGCCAGCAGCCCGTTTCTTAGTAATGAGCAGTTCTTC
abundance: NA; j_gene: TRBJ2-1; d_gene: TRBD1; v_gene: TRBV7-3; CDR3aa: CASSREGQLTYNEQFF; CDR3nt: TGTGCCAGCAGTCGCGAGGGACAGCTAACTTACAATGAGCAGTTCTTC
abundance: few; j_gene: TRBJ2-7; d_gene: NA; v_gene: TRBV10-3; CDR3aa: CAISDSLPYEQYF; CDR3nt: TGTGCCATCAGTGACAGTTTACCCTACGAGCAGTACTTC
abundance: NA; j_gene: TRBJ1-2; d_gene: NA; v_gene: TRBV2; CDR3aa: CAHSSGDTDGYTF; CDR3nt: TGTGCCCACAGCTCCGGGGACACCGATGGCTACACCTTC
abundance: few; j_gene: TRBJ2-1; d_gene: NA; v_gene: TRBV11-1; CDR3aa: CASSFQGGRNEQFF; CDR3nt: TGTGCCAGCAGCTTCCAGGGAGGTCGGAATGAGCAGTTCTTC
abundance: NA; j_gene: TRBJ2-5; d_gene: NA; v_gene: TRBV11-2; CDR3aa: CASSSAPGETQYF; CDR3nt: TGTGCCAGCAGCTCAGCTCCCGGGGAGACCCAGTACTTC
abundance: NA; j_gene: TRBJ1-4; d_gene: NA; v_gene: TRBV9; CDR3aa: CASSVGDIATNEKLFF; CDR3nt: TGTGCCAGCAGCGTAGGGGATATTGCAACTAATGAAAAACTGTTTTTT
abundance: NA; j_gene: TRBJ2-1; d_gene: NA; v_gene: TRBV12-3/TRBV12-4; CDR3aa: CASSFWAAYNEQFF; CDR3nt: TGTGCCAGCAGTTTCTGGGCAGCCTACAATGAGCAGTTCTTC
abundance: NA; j_gene: TRBJ2-3; d_gene: NA; v_gene: TRBV29-1; CDR3aa: CSVDPGASSTDTQYF; CDR3nt: TGCAGCGTTGATCCGGGGGCATCTAGCACAGATACGCAGTATTTT
abundance: NA; j_gene: TRBJ2-1; d_gene: TRBD2; v_gene: TRBV5-1; CDR3aa: CASSFTGTSGGAGQFF; CDR3nt: TGCGCCAGCAGCTTCACCGGGACTAGCGGGGGGGCCGGGCAGTTCTTC
abundance: NA; j_gene: TRBJ2-7; d_gene: NA; v_gene: TRBV7-2; CDR3aa: CASSLVGVQFYEQYF; CDR3nt: TGTGCCAGCAGCTTAGTAGGGGTCCAATTCTACGAGCAGTACTTC
abundance: NA; j_gene: TRBJ2-5; d_gene: NA; v_gene: TRBV6-2/TRBV6-3; CDR3aa: CASSYTLGRLYQETQYF; CDR3nt: TGTGCCAGCAGTTATACCCTAGGTCGACTGTACCAAGAGACCCAGTACTTC
abundance: few; j_gene: TRBJ2-7; d_gene: TRBD1; v_gene: TRBV7-7; CDR3aa: CASSHPGTGSYEQYF; CDR3nt: TGTGCTAGCAGCCATCCCGGGACAGGGTCCTACGAGCAGTACTTC
abundance: NA; j_gene: TRBJ2-3; d_gene: NA; v_gene: TRBV15; CDR3aa: CATSRDKVQTDTQYF; CDR3nt: TGTGCCACCAGCAGGGACAAGGTCCAGACAGATACGCAGTATTTT
abundance: NA; j_gene: TRBJ2-5; d_gene: TRBD2; v_gene: TRBV7-2; CDR3aa: CASSVLAGGGGETQYF; CDR3nt: TGTGCCAGTAGCGTCTTAGCGGGGGGCGGGGGGGAGACCCAGTACTTC
abundance: few; j_gene: TRBJ2-3; d_gene: NA; v_gene: TRBV7-2; CDR3aa: CASSPRVSDTQYF; CDR3nt: TGTGCCAGCAGCCCCCGCGTGTCAGATACGCAGTATTTT
abundance: NA; j_gene: TRBJ2-2; d_gene: TRBD1; v_gene: TRBV11-2; CDR3aa: CASSLGQGAPGELFF; CDR3nt: TGTGCCAGCAGCTTAGGGCAGGGGGCACCCGGGGAGCTGTTTTTT
abundance: many; j_gene: TRBJ2-1; d_gene: NA; v_gene: TRBV20-1; CDR3aa: CSARVWDNYNEQFF; CDR3nt: TGCAGTGCTAGAGTGTGGGACAACTACAATGAGCAGTTCTTC
abundance: NA; j_gene: TRBJ2-3; d_gene: NA; v_gene: TRBV9; CDR3aa: CASSVDSYRGTQYF; CDR3nt: TGTGCCAGCAGCGTAGATAGCTACCGGGGGACGCAGTATTTT
abundance: NA; j_gene: TRBJ1-2; d_gene: TRBD1; v_gene: TRBV12-3/TRBV12-4; CDR3aa: CASTLTGVRGYTF; CDR3nt: TGTGCCAGCACCCTAACAGGGGTGCGTGGCTACACCTTC
abundance: few; j_gene: TRBJ2-1; d_gene: NA; v_gene: TRBV29-1; CDR3aa: CSVREISYNEQFF; CDR3nt: TGCAGCGTTCGGGAAATTTCCTACAATGAGCAGTTCTTC
abundance: NA; j_gene: TRBJ1-5; d_gene: TRBD1; v_gene: TRBV9; CDR3aa: CASSPTQGYQPQHF; CDR3nt: TGTGCCAGCAGCCCGACACAGGGGTATCAGCCCCAGCATTTT
abundance: few; j_gene: TRBJ1-4; d_gene: TRBD1; v_gene: TRBV11-3; CDR3aa: CASSSQGVDEKLFF; CDR3nt: TGTGCCAGCAGCTCACAGGGGGTGGATGAAAAACTGTTTTTT
abundance: NA; j_gene: TRBJ2-5; d_gene: NA; v_gene: TRBV9; CDR3aa: CASSSAREETQYF; CDR3nt: TGTGCCAGCAGTAGTGCGCGCGAAGAGACCCAGTACTTC
abundance: NA; j_gene: TRBJ2-7; d_gene: NA; v_gene: TRBV29-1; CDR3aa: CSVGGQYEQYF; CDR3nt: TGCAGCGTAGGAGGTCAGTACGAGCAGTACTTC
abundance: NA; j_gene: TRBJ1-1; d_gene: TRBD1; v_gene: TRBV5-1; CDR3aa: CASSHGTGDTEAFF; CDR3nt: TGCGCCAGCAGCCACGGGACAGGGGACACTGAAGCTTTCTTT
abundance: NA; j_gene: TRBJ2-7; d_gene: NA; v_gene: TRBV4-3; CDR3aa: CASSPGAGPDEQYF; CDR3nt: TGCGCCAGCAGCCCTGGGGCGGGTCCGGACGAGCAGTACTTC
abundance: few; j_gene: TRBJ1-5; d_gene: TRBD1; v_gene: TRBV10-3; CDR3aa: CATNSQGNQPQHF; CDR3nt: TGTGCCACAAACTCACAGGGGAATCAGCCCCAGCATTTT
abundance: few; j_gene: TRBJ2-5; d_gene: NA; v_gene: TRBV29-1; CDR3aa: CSARGILEPKTQYF; CDR3nt: TGCAGCGCCCGGGGGATTCTAGAGCCAAAGACCCAGTACTTC
abundance: NA; j_gene: TRBJ1-6; d_gene: NA; v_gene: TRBV7-2; CDR3aa: CASSLVVGNSPLHF; CDR3nt: TGTGCCAGCAGCTTAGTGGTGGGCAATTCACCCCTCCACTTT
abundance: once; j_gene: TRBJ2-7; d_gene: TRBD2; v_gene: TRBV6-2/TRBV6-3; CDR3aa: CATRLAGRYEQYF; CDR3nt: TGTGCCACCAGACTAGCTGGACGCTACGAGCAGTACTTC